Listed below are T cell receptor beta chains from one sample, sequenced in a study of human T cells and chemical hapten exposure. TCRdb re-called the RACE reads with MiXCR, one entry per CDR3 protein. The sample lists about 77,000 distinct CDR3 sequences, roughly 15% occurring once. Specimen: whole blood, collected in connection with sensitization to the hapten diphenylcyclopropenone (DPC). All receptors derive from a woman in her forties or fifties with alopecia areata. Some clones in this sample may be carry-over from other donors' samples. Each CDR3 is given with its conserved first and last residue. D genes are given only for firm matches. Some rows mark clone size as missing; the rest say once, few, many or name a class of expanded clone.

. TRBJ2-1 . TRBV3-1 CASSQEPTSYNEQFF TGTGCCAGCAGCCAAGAGCCTACTTCCTACAATGAGCAGTTCTTC
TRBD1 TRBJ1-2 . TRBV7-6 CASSFPIRDRSSDGYTF TGTGCCAGCAGCTTCCCGATCCGGGACAGAAGTTCGGATGGCTACACCTTC
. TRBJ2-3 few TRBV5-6 CASRQTAVRSTDTQYF TGTGCCAGCAGACAAACAGCTGTTAGAAGCACAGATACGCAGTATTTT
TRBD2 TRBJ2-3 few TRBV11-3 CASSLDPGLAGESGIDTQYF TGTGCCAGCAGCTTAGACCCGGGACTAGCGGGAGAAAGTGGTATAGATACGCAGTATTTT
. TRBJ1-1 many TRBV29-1 CSVRQVLATEAFF TGCAGCGTTCGACAGGTTCTGGCTACTGAAGCTTTCTTT
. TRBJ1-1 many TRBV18 CASRRAGVNTEAFF TGTGCCAGCCGAAGGGCGGGTGTGAACACTGAAGCTTTCTTT
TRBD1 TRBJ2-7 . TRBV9 CASSVEGQGFSEQYF TGTGCCAGCAGCGTAGAGGGACAGGGGTTTAGCGAGCAGTACTTC
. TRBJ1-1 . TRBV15 CATSRDLRVTEAFF TGTGCCACCAGCAGAGATTTACGGGTCACTGAAGCTTTCTTT
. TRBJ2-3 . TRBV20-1 CSARGESGSTDTQYF TGCAGTGCTAGAGGCGAAAGCGGGAGCACAGATACGCAGTATTTT
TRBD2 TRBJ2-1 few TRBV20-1 CSARPSGLSYNEQFF TGCAGTGCTAGGCCTAGCGGACTCTCCTACAATGAGCAGTTCTTC
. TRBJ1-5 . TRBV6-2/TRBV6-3 CASSFSWTHRHF TGTGCCAGCAGCTTCAGCTGGACCCATAGGCATTTT
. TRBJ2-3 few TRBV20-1 CSARGLLLIDTQYF TGCAGTGCGCGGGGGCTCCTCCTGATCGATACGCAGTATTTT
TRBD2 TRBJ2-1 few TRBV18 CASSPTTSGSYNEQFF TGTGCCAGCTCACCAACTACTAGCGGAAGCTACAATGAGCAGTTCTTC
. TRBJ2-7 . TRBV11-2 CASSLSPTYEQYF TGTGCCAGCAGCTTAAGTCCGACCTACGAGCAGTACTTC
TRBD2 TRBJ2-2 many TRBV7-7 CASSVRGGSGELFF TGTGCCAGCAGCGTCCGCGGCGGGAGCGGGGAGCTGTTTTTT
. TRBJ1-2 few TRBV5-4 CASSLRQVTGYTF TGTGCCAGCAGCTTGAGACAGGTGACTGGCTACACCTTC
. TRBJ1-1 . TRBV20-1 CSARTLPGAPESEAFF TGCAGTGCTCGAACCCTTCCCGGGGCCCCAGAGTCTGAAGCTTTCTTT
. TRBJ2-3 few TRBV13 CASSLVGRALTDTQYF TGTGCCAGCAGCTTAGTGGGGCGTGCCCTCACAGATACGCAGTATTTT
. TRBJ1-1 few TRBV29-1 CSVFRGGTEAFF TGCAGCGTCTTCCGGGGTGGCACTGAAGCTTTCTTT
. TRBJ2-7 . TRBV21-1 CASRTGCLEQYF TGTGCCAGCAGGACAGGGTGCCTCGAGCAGTACTTC
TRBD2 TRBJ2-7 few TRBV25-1 CASSYLAGVSYEQYF TGTGCCAGCAGTTACCTAGCGGGAGTGTCCTACGAGCAGTACTTC
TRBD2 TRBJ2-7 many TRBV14 CASSQVGTSGRSQYF TGTGCCAGCAGCCAAGTGGGGACTAGCGGGAGATCGCAGTACTTC
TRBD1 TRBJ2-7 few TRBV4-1 CASSPTGTGSQEQYF TGCGCCAGCAGCCCCACCGGGACAGGGTCTCAAGAGCAGTACTTC
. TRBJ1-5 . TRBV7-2 CASSPGPSNQPQHF TGTGCCAGCAGCCCGGGACCGAGCAATCAGCCCCAGCATTTT
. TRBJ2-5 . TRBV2 CASSPGPNQETQYF TGTGCCAGCAGCCCCGGACCGAACCAAGAGACCCAGTACTTC
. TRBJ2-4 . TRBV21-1 CASSKVGGHKNIQYF TGTGCCAGCAGCAAAGTAGGGGGGCACAAAAACATTCAGTACTTC
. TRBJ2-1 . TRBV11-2 CASSLELAPGEEQFF TGTGCCAGCAGCTTAGAGCTAGCGCCTGGGGAGGAGCAGTTCTTC
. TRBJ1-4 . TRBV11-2 CASSPLTGHLEKLFF TGTGCCAGCAGCCCCTTGACGGGACACCTTGAAAAACTGTTTTTT
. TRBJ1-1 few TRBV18 CASSPQNGGTEAFF TGTGCCAGCTCACCCCAGAATGGGGGAACTGAAGCTTTCTTT
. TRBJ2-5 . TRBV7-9 CASSLAGIKETQYF TGTGCCAGCAGCTTAGCTGGGATAAAGGAGACCCAGTACTTC
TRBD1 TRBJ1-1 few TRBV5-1 CASSPGTGKTEAFF TGCGCCAGCAGCCCGGGGACAGGGAAAACTGAAGCTTTCTTT
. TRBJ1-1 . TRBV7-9 CASSLGNGNTEAFF TGTGCCAGCAGCTTAGGTAACGGCAACACTGAAGCTTTCTTT
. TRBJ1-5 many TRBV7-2 CASSLLGTTPHF TGTGCCAGCAGCTTACTAGGAACTACCCCGCATTTT
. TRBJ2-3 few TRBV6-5 CASSPDGASTDTQYF TGTGCCAGCAGTCCGGACGGAGCTAGCACAGATACGCAGTATTTT
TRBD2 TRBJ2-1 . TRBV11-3 CASSLRSGTHEQFF TGTGCCAGCAGCTTAAGAAGCGGGACCCATGAGCAGTTCTTC
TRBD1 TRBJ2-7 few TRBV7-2 CASSTRQGTSYEQYF TGTGCCAGCAGCACACGACAGGGGACCTCCTACGAGCAGTACTTC
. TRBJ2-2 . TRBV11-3 CASSLSRITGELFF TGTGCCAGCAGCTTAAGCAGAATCACCGGGGAGCTGTTTTTT
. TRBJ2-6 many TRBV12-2 CASRPDRSGGASGANVLTF TGTGCAAGTCGCCCCGATCGGTCGGGTGGTGCCTCTGGGGCCAACGTCCTGACTTTC
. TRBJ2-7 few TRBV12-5 CASGLSKESGEAYEQYF TGTGCTAGTGGTTTGTCGAAGGAGTCTGGGGAGGCCTACGAGCAGTACTTC
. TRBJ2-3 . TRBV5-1 CASSTSGDTQYF TGCGCCAGCAGCACCAGTGGAGATACGCAGTATTTT
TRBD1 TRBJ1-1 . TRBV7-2 CASSSEGTGKAFF TGTGCCAGCAGCTCCGAAGGGACAGGGAAAGCTTTCTTT
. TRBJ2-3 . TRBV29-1 CSVGLGTDTQYF TGCAGCGTTGGGCTGGGCACAGATACGCAGTATTTT
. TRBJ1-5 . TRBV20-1 CSARVGGVRPQHF TGCAGTGCTAGAGTCGGGGGCGTAAGGCCCCAGCATTTT
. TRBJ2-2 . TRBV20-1 CSAGGVAPGSCFF .
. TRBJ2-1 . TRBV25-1 CASSDGLRGGNEQFF TGTGCCAGCAGTGACGGTCTTCGTGGAGGCAATGAGCAGTTCTTC
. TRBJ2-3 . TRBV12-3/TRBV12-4 CASSFPTDTQYF TGTGCCAGCAGTTTCCCCACAGATACGCAGTATTTT
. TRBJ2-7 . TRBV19 CASSPRPGLYEQYF TGTGCCAGTAGTCCCCGTCCGGGACTCTACGAGCAGTACTTC
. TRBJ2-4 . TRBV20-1 CSARDPTPAKNIQYF TGCAGTGCTAGAGACCCAACTCCGGCCAAAAACATTCAGTACTTC
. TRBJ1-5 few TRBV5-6 CASSLGQFNQPQHF TGTGCCAGCAGCTTGGGCCAGTTCAATCAGCCCCAGCATTTT
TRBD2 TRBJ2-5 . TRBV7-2 CASSISSGRLGTQYF TGTGCCAGCAGCATATCAAGCGGGAGATTAGGGACCCAGTACTTC
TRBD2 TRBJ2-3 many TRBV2 CASRSRDYATDTQYF TGTGCCAGCAGAAGCCGGGACTACGCCACAGATACGCAGTATTTT
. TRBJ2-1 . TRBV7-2 CASSLRISSYNEQFF TGTGCCAGCAGCTTAAGGATTAGCTCCTACAATGAGCAGTTCTTC
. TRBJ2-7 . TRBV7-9 CASSHGVRSYEQYF TGTGCCAGCAGCCACGGCGTGAGGTCCTACGAGCAGTACTTC
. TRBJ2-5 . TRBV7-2 CASSFNRQETQYF TGTGCCAGCAGCTTTAACAGACAAGAGACCCAGTACTTC